What follows are 31 T cell receptor beta chains derived from one specimen sequenced in a study of molecular identifiers for immune sequencing clone quantification. One entry per CDR3 protein results from TCRdb running MiXCR on the PCR reads. The sample carries over 300,000 distinct CDR3 sequences, 24% recorded once. Specimen: naive CD8+ T cells from blood, with Jurkat cell RNA spiked in. The subset denotes: FACS-sorted CD8+CD4-CCR7+CD45RA+ naive T cells. Source of these receptors: a human donor in good health. Some libraries in this study had Jurkat cell RNA spiked in.

The table lists this clonotype with many counts. The CDR3 nucleotides read TGTGCCAGCAAACTAGTTGAAACAGATACGCAGTATTTT. Its protein is CASKLVETDTQYF. The V and J genes are TRBV7-3 and TRBJ2-3; perhaps TRBD2 as D (5 bases). This CDR3 has 13 amino acids. Germline V CDR1 and CDR2: SGHTA, FQGTGA. The V end lost 7 bases, the J end lost 3 bases, and 11 bases lay between the germline ends.

This clonotype was detected ten times or more. The rearrangement joins TRBV11-2 to TRBJ1-2; D not certain. The germline V and J ends were trimmed by 4 bases and 3 bases, with 9 bases remaining between them. Germline CDR1 and CDR2: SGHAT and FQNNGV. This CDR3 region has 13 residues. The CDR3 DNA follows: TGTGCCAGCAGCTCTGACTCTTACTATGGCTACACCTTC. Encoded protein: CASSSDSYYGYTF.

In its sample, this clonotype was seen a few times. The J gene is TRBJ2-3, the V gene TRBV19, with D maybe TRBD1 (5 bases). Deletions cut 3 bases from V and 2 bases from J, with 12 bases between. This CDR3 has 15 amino acids. The V gene's germline CDR1 is LNHDA and CDR2 SQIVND (reference sequence). The CDR3 here is CASSIVPGYTDTQYF. CDR3 DNA: TGTGCCAGTAGTATCGTGCCAGGGTACACAGATACGCAGTATTTT.

This rearrangement joins TRBV6-5 to TRBJ1-5, with D possibly being TRBD1 (6 bases). The CDR3 is 15 amino acids. The V and J ends lost 6 bases and 1 base respectively, with 13 bases between them. Germline V gene sequence: CDR1 MNHEY, CDR2 SVGAGI. The CDR3 protein is CASSRVRGSNQPQHF. In DNA, the CDR3 is TGTGCCAGCAGCCGGGTGAGGGGGAGCAATCAGCCCCAGCATTTT.

As for this clonotype: With a much larger clone just one base away, this may be a read error. This sequence joins TRBV19 and TRBJ1-1; 10 positions agree with TRBD1. Per the germline V gene, CDR1 is LNHDA and CDR2 is SQIVND (reference sequence). CDR3 length: 18 residues. Trimming took 3 bases from V and 3 from J; bases not matched to a gene: 13. The CDR3 region is CASSMTFDRGLSDTEAFF. The CDR3 DNA reads as TGTGCCAGTAGTATGACTTTCGACAGGGGGCTTTCGGACACTGAAGCTTTCTTT.

This clonotype was seen ten or more times. The chain is built from TRBV7-9 and TRBJ1-5; the match to TRBD1 covers 11 bases. From germline, CDR1 is SEHNR and CDR2 FQNEAQ (reference sequence). The V segment lost 5 bases and the J segment 5 bases; nucleotides outside the gene matches: 5. The CDR3 is 15 residues long. CDR3 protein: CASSTGTGGYQPQHF. In DNA form, the CDR3 reads TGTGCCAGCAGCACAGGGACAGGGGGTTATCAGCCCCAGCATTTT.

Comment on this clonotype: This may be a read error: a much more frequent sequence differs by one nucleotide. V usage is TRBV7-6 and J usage is TRBJ1-5; D gene ambiguous. The CDR3 spans 13 residues. From germline, CDR1 is SGHVS and CDR2 FNYEAQ. Here the CDR3 DNA reads TGTGCCAGCAGCTTAGCGCTGGCGCGGCCCCAGCAGTTT. The encoded protein is CASSLALARPQQF.

This clonotype was recorded many times. This rearrangement joins TRBV12-3 or TRBV12-4 to TRBJ2-1, with D maybe TRBD1 (7 bases). CDR3 length: 18 amino acids. V lost 5 bases to trimming and J lost 2 bases, with 22 bases between them. Written as DNA, the CDR3 is TGTGCCAGCAGTGGGGGCCAGGGGGGCAGAAGTACCTACAATGAGCAGTTCTTC. It is translated as CASSGGQGGRSTYNEQFF.

This clonotype has a handful of counts. The rearrangement links TRBV6-2 or TRBV6-3 to TRBJ1-5; TRBD1 might be the D (6 bases). V gave up 0 bases and J gave up 6 bases, with 18 bases separating them. This CDR3 has 17 amino acids. The germline CDR1 and CDR2 sequences are MNHEY and SVGEGT. The CDR3 reads CASSYSRGEGVGQPQHF. The CDR3 DNA sequence: TGTGCCAGCAGTTACTCGCGAGGTGAGGGGGTTGGTCAGCCCCAGCATTTT.

This clonotype has more than one count but fewer than ten. The gene calls are TRBV7-6 and TRBJ1-6, with 7 bases aligning to TRBD1. The J segment lost 11 bases and the V segment lost 3 bases, leaving 13 bases of the junction unmatched. Germline-derived CDR1 and CDR2 are SGHVS and FNYEAQ. The CDR3 length is 16 residues. The CDR3 sequence: CASSFSPGQNLTPLHF. CDR3 coding DNA: TGTGCCAGCAGCTTTTCTCCGGGACAGAATTTAACACCCCTCCACTTT.

This clonotype was recorded many times. The rearrangement joins TRBV27 to TRBJ1-5, with no clear D. CDR3 length: 13 amino acids. CDR1 and CDR2 from the germline V gene are MNHEY and SMNVEV (reference sequence). V was pared by 5 bases and J by 1 base, with 6 bases between. CDR3 nucleotide sequence: TGTGCCAGCAGTCCCCTAAGCAATCAGCCCCAGCATTTT. Translated, it gives CASSPLSNQPQHF.

Regarding this clonotype: A much larger clone lies a single base off, so this may be a read error. The chain links TRBV19 to TRBJ1-1; D remains ambiguous. In germline, CDR1 is LNHDA, CDR2 SQIVND (reference sequence). CDR3 length: 15 residues. CDR3 sequence reads: CASSIGDTSNAEAFF. The DNA of the CDR3 is TGTGCCAGTAGTATAGGGGATACATCGAACGCTGAAGCTTTCTTT.

This clonotype was observed a single time. V gene TRBV4-3 combines with J gene TRBJ2-3; 7 bases agree with TRBD2. The V and J ends lost 1 base and 4 bases, in that order; junction bases with no gene match: 11. The CDR3 contains 17 residues. The V gene's germline CDR1 is LGHNA and CDR2 YSLEER. The CDR3 here is CASSQGNRDYKADTQYF. The CDR3 region has the DNA TGCGCCAGCAGCCAAGGGAATAGGGACTATAAGGCAGATACGCAGTATTTT.

This clonotype was found a few times. V is TRBV13 and J is TRBJ2-1; 9 positions agree with TRBD1. The CDR3 runs 15 residues. The junction had 5 bases not matched to a gene; V was cut back by 4 bases and J by 4 bases. Looked up from germline, CDR1 is PRHDT and CDR2 is FYEKMQ (reference sequence). CDR3 nucleotides: TGTGCCAGCAGCTCCCGGGACAGGGTGTACAATGAGCAGTTCTTC. Protein: CASSSRDRVYNEQFF. Drawing the rest from reference TRBV13 and TRBJ2-1, the complete variable domain is AAGVIQSPRHLIKEKRETATLKCYPIPRHDTVYWYQQGPGQDPQFLISFYEKMQSDKGSIPDRFSAQQFSDYHSELNMSSLELGDSALYFCASSSRDRVYNEQFFGPGTRLTVL.

The table lists this clonotype with a few counts. The chain couples TRBV5-6 to TRBJ1-4; no definite D call. Trimming left V 2 bases short and J 3 bases short, with 8 bases between. CDR1 and CDR2 from the germline V gene are SGHDT and YYEEEE. CDR3 length: 14 amino acids. CDR3 nucleotides: TGTGCCAGCAGCTTTTCCTCGTCTAATGAAAAACTGTTTTTT. It yields the protein CASSFSSSNEKLFF.

This clonotype appeared many times. The genes are TRBV7-9 and TRBJ1-4, with D tentatively TRBD1 (6 bases). CDR3 length: 14 residues. The V and J ends lost 5 bases and 8 bases respectively, with 15 bases between them. Germline V CDR1 and CDR2: SEHNR, FQNEAQ (reference sequence). The CDR3 DNA sequence: TGTGCCAGCAGCGGCGGTGGGGGGCACGAAAAACTGTTTTTT. Translated, it gives CASSGGGGHEKLFF.

Details on this clonotype: A single base separates this from a much larger clone, so it may be a read error. This chain connects TRBV4-3 to TRBJ1-4; D is unclear. This CDR3 is 16 amino acids long. Germline V gives CDR1 LGHNA, CDR2 YSLEER. The CDR3 spells CAGSQSLAQKREKLFF. DNA for the CDR3: TGCGCCGGCAGCCAAAGCCTTGCCCAGAAAAGGGAAAAACTGTTTTTT.

This clonotype was seen ten or more times. This chain joins TRBV7-2 and TRBJ2-7, with no clear D. This CDR3 has 14 residues. Germline V CDR1 and CDR2: SGHTA, FQGNSA. V was shortened by 0 bases and J by 2 bases, with 8 bases between the two germline ends. The CDR3 DNA follows: TGTGCCAGCAGCTTAGCGGACGCTACCTACGAGCAGTACTTC. It specifies CASSLADATYEQYF.

This clonotype was seen at least ten times. This chain joins TRBV24-1 and TRBJ1-1; no reliable D call. This CDR3 spans 13 amino acids. From germline, CDR1 is KGHDR and CDR2 SFDVKD. V lost 5 bases to trimming and J lost 2 bases, with 8 bases between them. This CDR3 reads CATSVGRNTEAFF. The CDR3 bases are TGTGCCACCAGTGTGGGGAGAAACACTGAAGCTTTCTTT.

A few counts support this clonotype. The chain uses TRBV3-1 and TRBJ1-4; no reliable D call. CDR3 length: 18 residues. V lost 0 bases to trimming and J lost 0 bases, with 14 bases between them. Germline V gene sequence: CDR1 LGHDT, CDR2 YNNKEL (reference sequence). The CDR3 loop reads CASSQDTYRSATNEKLFF. For the CDR3, the DNA is TGTGCCAGCAGCCAAGACACGTACAGAAGTGCAACTAATGAAAAACTGTTTTTT.

The V call is TRBV7-9, the J call TRBJ2-1, with 11 nucleotides matching TRBD2. Trimming at V came to 5 bases and at J to 4 bases, leaving 7 bases not matched to a gene. Germline-derived CDR1 and CDR2 are SEHNR and FQNEAQ (reference sequence). The CDR3 loop spans 16 amino acids. In DNA, the CDR3 is TGTGCCAGCAGCCCGAAGACTAGCGGGACATACAATGAGCAGTTCTTC. Amino acid sequence: CASSPKTSGTYNEQFF.

This chain joins TRBV20-1 and TRBJ2-7; no clear D. CDR1 and CDR2 (germline): DFQATT, SNEGSKA (reference sequence). The length of the CDR3 is 10 residues. Trimming took off 6 bases at V and 5 bases at J, with 8 bases between the two ends. The CDR3 DNA reads TGCAGTGCCCGTTTGGACGAGCAGTACTTC. Its translation is CSARLDEQYF.

This clonotype was seen a few times. The CDR3 spells CASSQRDAGNQPQHF. The CDR3, as DNA: TGTGCCAGTAGTCAGCGGGACGCCGGCAATCAGCCCCAGCATTTT. J is TRBJ1-5 and V is TRBV19, with a possible D match to TRBD1 (5 bases). The CDR3 is 15 residues long. Trimming left V 5 bases short and J 2 bases short, with 13 bases between. Germline V gives CDR1 LNHDA, CDR2 SQIVND (reference sequence).

This clonotype was observed many times. The rearrangement links TRBV28 to TRBJ2-3, with 9 positions matching TRBD2. Per germline, CDR1 MDHEN and CDR2 SYDVKM. This CDR3 comprises 16 residues. V lost 3 bases, J lost 0 bases, and 4 bases stayed unmatched. In DNA form, the CDR3 reads TGTGCCAGCAGTTTGGGACTAGCTATTAGCACAGATACGCAGTATTTT. Amino acid sequence: CASSLGLAISTDTQYF. Using reference TRBV28 and TRBJ2-3 for the parts outside the CDR3, the full variable domain is DVKVTQSSRYLVKRTGEKVFLECVQDMDHENMFWYRQDPGLGLRLIYFSYDVKMKEKGDIPEGYSVSREKKERFSLILESASTNQTSMYLCASSLGLAISTDTQYFGPGTRLTVL.

V gene TRBV27 combines with J gene TRBJ1-6; D uncertain. Per the germline V gene, CDR1 is MNHEY and CDR2 is SMNVEV (reference sequence). V was trimmed by 4 bases and J by 7 bases, leaving 17 bases between them. The CDR3 loop spans 16 amino acids. CDR3 amino acids: CASSSHDRSRNSPLHF. As DNA, the CDR3 is TGTGCCAGCAGTTCCCACGACCGTAGCAGAAATTCACCCCTCCACTTT.

Remarks on this clonotype: The junction differs from germline at one of its ends, possibly a read error. The chain uses TRBV4-3 and TRBJ2-3; D unclear. The CDR3 covers 14 residues. Germline lookup yields CDR1 LGHNA and CDR2 YSLEER. The CDR3 reads CASSQDWSTDTRYF. In DNA, the CDR3 is TGCGCCAGCAGCCAAGATTGGAGCACAGATACGCGGTATTTT.

This clonotype was counted ten times or more. This rearrangement joins TRBV14 to TRBJ1-6; D unclear. The CDR3 runs 16 residues. The germline gives CDR1 SGHDN, CDR2 FVKESK. V lost 1 base and J lost 3, with 10 bases in between. The CDR3 loop is CASSQAEGYYNSPLHF. CDR3 in DNA: TGTGCCAGCAGCCAAGCGGAGGGTTACTATAATTCACCCCTCCACTTT.

This clonotype was seen a few times. The rearrangement joins TRBV27 to TRBJ2-2; 9 nucleotides agree with TRBD2. There are 14 residues in the CDR3. Germline loops: CDR1 MNHEY, CDR2 SMNVEV (reference sequence). V trimming: 4 bases; J trimming: 7 bases; junction bases outside the gene matches: 4. CDR3 sequence (DNA): TGTGCCAGCAGTTCGGGACTAGCTGTCGGGGAGCTGTTTTTT. Translated: CASSSGLAVGELFF.

This clonotype has only a few counts. CDR3 sequence (DNA): TGTGCCAGCAGTTACTCTGGACTAGCGGGGAAAGAGACCCAGTACTTC. Protein product: CASSYSGLAGKETQYF. This chain joins TRBV6-2 or TRBV6-3 and TRBJ2-5, with 12 bases matching TRBD2. The CDR3 runs to 16 residues. The germline V gene encodes CDR1 MNHEY and CDR2 SVGEGT. The trim removed 0 bases at V and 3 bases at J, leaving 2 bases unmatched.

This clonotype occurred a few times. An end of the junction does not agree with germline; a read error may underlie this. The CDR3 reads CASSLVLSGGRRTDTQYF. The CDR3, as DNA: TGTGCCAGCAGCTTGGTTCTAAGCGGGGGGCGTCGTACAGATACGCAGTATTTT. This chain connects TRBV5-3 to TRBJ2-3, with 9 bases aligning to TRBD2. TRBV5-3 is an ORF, and what it does is uncertain. CDR3 length: 18 residues.

The V and J genes are TRBV27 and TRBJ1-1; TRBD1 matches at 9 bases. The junction had 8 bases not matched to a gene; V was cut back by 4 bases and J by 5 bases. Germline V lookup: CDR1 MNHEY, CDR2 SMNVEV (reference sequence). The CDR3 totals 15 residues. This CDR3 is CASSSPGQGTTEAFF. The DNA for the CDR3 is TGTGCCAGCAGTTCGCCGGGACAGGGTACAACTGAAGCTTTCTTT.